This entry lists 18 T cell receptor beta chains sequenced from one sample in a study of patients and donors after allogeneic stem cell transplantation. One entry per CDR3 protein results from TCRdb running MiXCR on the RT-PCR reads. This sample has about 110,000 distinct CDR3 sequences, with 35% found just once. The sample was blood, either unsorted or a sorted T cell fraction (not recorded which). These TCRs come from a human donor who was either an allogeneic HSCT recipient or a stem cell or donor lymphocyte infusion donor (not recorded which). It is not recorded whose cells these are; they may come from a transplant donor.

The rearrangement links TRBV27 to TRBJ1-1; no firm D call. Germline loops: CDR1 MNHEY, CDR2 SMNVEV (reference sequence). CDR3 length equals 14 residues. Trimming shortened V by 5 bases and J by 4 bases, and 14 bases separated the two germline ends. For the CDR3, the DNA is TGTGCCAGCAGTCCCTGGGTACGGGGCACTGAAGCTTTCTTT. Translation gives CASSPWVRGTEAFF.

V is TRBV4-3 and J is TRBJ2-5, with 14 positions matching TRBD2. Germline-derived CDR1 and CDR2 are LGHNA and YSLEER. CDR3 length: 15 amino acids. Trimming removed 2 bases from V and 5 bases from J; junction bases left unmatched: 1. The CDR3 DNA is TGCGCCAGCAGCCAACGACTAGCGGGAGGGGAGACCCAGTACTTC. It yields the protein CASSQRLAGGETQYF.

This clonotype was seen a few times. The rearrangement uses TRBV29-1 and TRBJ1-1; TRBD1 is a possible D gene (5 bases). Deletions cut 1 base from V and 1 base from J, with 13 bases between. In germline, CDR1 is SQVTM, CDR2 ANQGSEA. CDR3 length: 15 amino acids. This chain's CDR3 is CSVEVRRVENTEAFF. In DNA form, the CDR3 reads TGCAGCGTTGAAGTTCGCAGGGTGGAGAACACTGAAGCTTTCTTT.

This clonotype came up a few times. The CDR3 nucleotides are TGTGCCAGCAGCTTAGTTCCAGGAGCAACTAATGAAAAACTGTTTTTT. Translated, it gives CASSLVPGATNEKLFF. V gene TRBV7-6 combines with J gene TRBJ1-4; D uncertain. The CDR3 length is 16 residues. Germline values: CDR1 SGHVS, CDR2 FNYEAQ. V was clipped by 1 base and J by 0 bases, with 9 bases between them.

This clonotype was observed a handful of times. The chain links TRBV6-2 or TRBV6-3 to TRBJ1-5; D perhaps matches TRBD1 (5 bases). Germline CDR1 reads MNHEY; CDR2 reads SVGEGT. The CDR3 has 16 amino acids. Trimming stripped 6 bases from V and 2 bases from J, with 17 bases between. The DNA for the CDR3 is TGTGCCAGCAGGACCGATAGGGGAAAGGGCAATCAGCCCCAGCATTTT. It codes for CASRTDRGKGNQPQHF.

This sequence joins TRBV11-1 and TRBJ2-2, with 11 bases aligning to TRBD2. The length of the CDR3 is 16 residues. With V trimmed by 4 bases and J by 1 base, 2 bases remained unmatched. The germline V gene has CDR1 SGHAT and CDR2 FQDESV (reference sequence). Here the CDR3 reads CASSSGTSGNTGELFF. CDR3 DNA: TGTGCCAGCAGCTCGGGGACTAGCGGGAACACCGGGGAGCTGTTTTTT.

The chain uses TRBV6-2 or TRBV6-3 and TRBJ2-1, with 7 bases that match TRBD2. The germline V gene encodes CDR1 MNHEY and CDR2 SVGEGT. The junction had 5 bases not matched to a gene; V was cut back by 5 bases and J by 4 bases. The length of the CDR3 is 14 residues. CDR3 sequence reads: CASSKRDPYNEQFF. In nucleotides, the CDR3 is TGTGCCAGCAGTAAGCGGGACCCTTACAATGAGCAGTTCTTC.

This clonotype has only a few counts. The chain is built from TRBV20-1 and TRBJ2-3; possible D gene TRBD2, 6 bases. Trimming cost V 6 bases and J 0 bases, with 13 bases left between them. The CDR3 totals 14 residues. Germline-derived CDR1 and CDR2 are DFQATT and SNEGSKA (reference sequence). The CDR3 loop is CSARGGTSTDTQYF. CDR3 in DNA: TGCAGTGCAAGGGGCGGGACCAGCACAGATACGCAGTATTTT.

This clonotype was picked up a small number of times. The chain carries TRBV27 and TRBJ1-2; no definite D call. Germline CDR1 and CDR2: MNHEY and SMNVEV (reference sequence). V dropped 5 bases and J dropped 5 bases, with 18 bases sitting between them. This CDR3 spans 15 amino acids. This CDR3 is CASSPSLRRYYGYTF. The CDR3 DNA sequence: TGTGCCAGCAGTCCCTCCTTACGACGGTATTATGGCTACACCTTC.

This clonotype has only a few counts. The chain links TRBV24-1 to TRBJ2-5; D might be TRBD1 (6 bases). The V end was cut by 0 bases, the J end by 3 bases, with 22 bases between. The CDR3 is 19 residues long. Germline-derived CDR1 and CDR2 are KGHDR and SFDVKD. The CDR3 sequence: CATSDLQGSAGALKETQYF. The CDR3 region has the DNA TGTGCCACCAGTGATTTGCAAGGTTCTGCAGGGGCTCTAAAAGAGACCCAGTACTTC.

The chain carries TRBV7-2 and TRBJ2-1, with a possible D match to TRBD2 (6 bases). Germline CDR1 is SGHTA and CDR2 is FQGNSA. The CDR3 is 14 amino acids. Trimming removed 10 bases at V and 4 bases at J, with 17 bases between. The CDR3 DNA reads TGTGCCACCGGGGTAGCGGCCGATTACAATGAGCAGTTCTTC. Translating gives CATGVAADYNEQFF.

This chain connects TRBV24-1 to TRBJ1-2, with 12 bases fitting TRBD1. The CDR3 totals 15 residues. Germline assignment: CDR1 KGHDR and CDR2 SFDVKD. J gave up 3 bases and V 7 bases, and 5 bases lay outside the gene matches. The CDR3, as DNA: TGTGCCACCAGAGGGACAGGGGGCAAGGACTATGGCTACACCTTC. Protein product: CATRGTGGKDYGYTF.

This sequence joins TRBV24-1 and TRBJ2-2, with 9 bases matching TRBD2. With V trimmed by 3 bases and J by 2 bases, 3 bases remained unmatched. Germline values: CDR1 KGHDR, CDR2 SFDVKD. This CDR3 has 16 residues. The CDR3 bases are TGTGCCACCAGTGATCATAGCGGGAGAAACACCGGGGAGCTGTTTTTT. Its protein product is CATSDHSGRNTGELFF.

This clonotype has a handful of counts. The V and J genes are TRBV27 and TRBJ2-7; the D is unclear. Per the germline V gene, CDR1 is MNHEY and CDR2 is SMNVEV (reference sequence). The V gene lost 2 bases and the J gene lost 0 bases, with 5 bases spanning the gap. This CDR3 has 13 amino acids. The CDR3 is CASSLGYSYEQYF. CDR3 nucleotide sequence: TGTGCCAGCAGTTTAGGTTACTCCTACGAGCAGTACTTC.

The V call is TRBV29-1, the J call TRBJ1-1, with D unclear. Germline V gene sequence: CDR1 SQVTM, CDR2 ANQGSEA. V shed 4 bases and J shed 10 bases, with 13 bases lying between them. The CDR3 is made up of 11 amino acids. CDR3 sequence: CSVAKRNGAFF. The CDR3 DNA is TGCAGCGTTGCGAAACGTAACGGAGCTTTCTTT. Full variable domain (rest looked up from reference TRBV29-1 and TRBJ1-1): SAVISQKPSRDICQRGTSLTIQCQVDSQVTMMFWYRQQPGQSLTLIATANQGSEATYESGFVIDKFPISRPNLTFSTLTVSNMSPEDSSIYLCSVAKRNGAFFGQGTRLTVV.

Only a few counts were recorded for this clonotype. The V gene is TRBV7-2, the J gene TRBJ1-5; tentatively, D is TRBD1 (5 bases). Trimming removed 1 base at V and 3 bases at J, with 13 bases between. The length of the CDR3 is 16 residues. Germline V gene sequence: CDR1 SGHTA, CDR2 FQGNSA. Here the CDR3 DNA reads TGTGCCAGCAGCTTAGGGGGACCACACACCAATCAGCCCCAGCATTTT. Translation: CASSLGGPHTNQPQHF. Supplemented by reference TRBV7-2 and TRBJ1-5, the full variable domain reads GAGVSQSPSNKVTEKGKDVELRCDPISGHTALYWYRQSLGQGLEFLIYFQGNSAPDKSGLPSDRFSAERTGGSVSTLTIQRTQQEDSAVYLCASSLGGPHTNQPQHFGDGTRLSIL.

V is TRBV20-1 and J is TRBJ2-7; D not resolved. The CDR3 runs to 13 residues. Per the germline V gene, CDR1 is DFQATT and CDR2 is SNEGSKA (reference sequence). V dropped 3 bases and J dropped 7 bases, with 16 bases sitting between them. As DNA, the CDR3 is TGCAGTGCTAGTCAGCCGGGCAAGGGTGAGCAGTACTTC. Residues: CSASQPGKGEQYF.

The chain combines TRBV20-1 with TRBJ2-7; 12 bases align to TRBD2. Trimming removed 2 bases from V and 1 base from J; junction bases left unmatched: 3. CDR1 is DFQATT, CDR2 SNEGSKA, per germline (reference sequence). This CDR3 spans 15 amino acids. CDR3 amino acids: CSARRLAGGSYEQYF. CDR3 nucleotide sequence: TGCAGTGCTAGAAGGCTAGCGGGAGGGTCCTACGAGCAGTACTTC.